These T cell receptor beta chains were read from a single sample in a study of cytomegalovirus exposure and HLA in healthy donors. Using immunoSEQ multiplex PCR, the repertoire was profiled, and TCRdb retains in-frame clones only, with some absent. In the table there are some 140,000 clones, around 79% of which are singletons. Sequencing was done on a sample of PBMCs. These receptors were taken from a female donor in good health and CMV-seronegative. Both conserved end residues are part of each CDR3. The order of the fields is CDR3 protein, CDR3 DNA, clone size, J gene, CDR3 length, V gene, D gene. A D gene is named only where the DNA matches it firmly. Only some rows state a clone size, as once, few, many or a class for expanded clones.

CDR3aa: CASSRGAGGAEGETQYF
CDR3nt: TGCGCCAGCAGCCGGGGGGCAGGGGGCGCAGAGGGAGAGACCCAGTACTTC
abundance: -
j_gene: TRBJ2-5
len: 17
v_gene: TRBV5-1
d_gene: -

CDR3aa: CASREHSGTNEKLFF
CDR3nt: TGTGCCAGCAGGGAGCATTCCGGGACTAATGAAAAACTGTTTTTT
abundance: -
j_gene: TRBJ1-4
len: 15
v_gene: TRBV7-2
d_gene: -

CDR3aa: CASSLVYRDRESAYGYTF
CDR3nt: TGTGCCAGCAGCTTAGTATATAGGGACAGGGAGTCGGCGTATGGCTACACCTTC
abundance: -
j_gene: TRBJ1-2
len: 18
v_gene: TRBV7-9
d_gene: TRBD1

CDR3aa: CASSQNPADTQYF
CDR3nt: TGCGCCAGCAGCCAAAATCCGGCAGATACGCAGTATTTT
abundance: -
j_gene: TRBJ2-3
len: 13
v_gene: TRBV4-3
d_gene: -

CDR3aa: CASSSGQGAGTEAFF
CDR3nt: TGTGCCAGCAGCTCAGGACAGGGAGCGGGCACTGAAGCTTTCTTT
abundance: few
j_gene: TRBJ1-1
len: 15
v_gene: TRBV5-6
d_gene: TRBD1

CDR3aa: CASSLGTSLHEQYF
CDR3nt: TGTGCCAGCAGTTTGGGGACTAGCTTACACGAGCAGTACTTC
abundance: -
j_gene: TRBJ2-7
len: 14
v_gene: TRBV28
d_gene: TRBD2

CDR3aa: CASSLDPRWAEAFF
CDR3nt: TGTGCCAGCAGCTTAGACCCTAGGTGGGCTGAAGCTTTCTTT
abundance: -
j_gene: TRBJ1-1
len: 14
v_gene: TRBV7-2
d_gene: -

CDR3aa: CASSLSPQFSSSYEQYF
CDR3nt: TGTGCCAGCAGTTTATCGCCACAGTTCTCGAGCTCCTACGAGCAGTACTTC
abundance: -
j_gene: TRBJ2-7
len: 17
v_gene: TRBV27
d_gene: -

CDR3aa: CASSRTRRQFF
CDR3nt: TGCGCCAGCAGCCGAACTCGCCGACAGTTCTTC
abundance: -
j_gene: TRBJ2-1
len: 11
v_gene: TRBV4-1
d_gene: -

CDR3aa: CASSQPDRVVEKLFF
CDR3nt: TGCGCCAGCAGCCAACCTGACAGGGTCGTCGAAAAACTGTTTTTT
abundance: many
j_gene: TRBJ1-4
len: 15
v_gene: TRBV4-1
d_gene: TRBD1

CDR3aa: CASSAGQGDTDTQYF
CDR3nt: TGCGCCAGCAGCGCGGGACAGGGCGACACAGATACGCAGTATTTT
abundance: -
j_gene: TRBJ2-3
len: 15
v_gene: TRBV5-1
d_gene: TRBD1

CDR3aa: CASSERRANYGYTF
CDR3nt: TGCGCCAGCAGCGAACGTAGAGCTAACTATGGCTACACCTTC
abundance: -
j_gene: TRBJ1-2
len: 14
v_gene: TRBV23-1
d_gene: -

CDR3aa: CASSDLGGTEAFF
CDR3nt: TGTGCCAGCAGCGACCTGGGGGGGACTGAAGCTTTCTTT
abundance: once
j_gene: TRBJ1-1
len: 13
v_gene: TRBV5-6
d_gene: -

CDR3aa: CASTIQGNEQYF
CDR3nt: TGCGCCAGCACTATACAGGGAAACGAGCAGTACTTC
abundance: -
j_gene: TRBJ2-7
len: 12
v_gene: TRBV10-1
d_gene: -

CDR3aa: CASSLSRGNEKLFF
CDR3nt: TGTGCCAGCAGTTTATCGCGGGGGAACGAAAAACTGTTTTTT
abundance: few
j_gene: TRBJ1-4
len: 14
v_gene: TRBV28
d_gene: -

CDR3aa: CASSYSIGREGEQYF
CDR3nt: TGTGCCAGCAGTTACTCGATAGGCAGGGAGGGCGAGCAGTACTTC
abundance: once
j_gene: TRBJ2-7
len: 15
v_gene: TRBV6-5
d_gene: TRBD2

CDR3aa: CASRTTGGKWQETQYF
CDR3nt: TGTGCCAGCAGAACCACAGGGGGGAAATGGCAAGAGACCCAGTACTTC
abundance: -
j_gene: TRBJ2-5
len: 16
v_gene: TRBV28
d_gene: TRBD1

CDR3aa: CASDPGAGAQYF
CDR3nt: TGTGCCAGCGACCCAGGGGCGGGGGCCCAGTACTTC
abundance: -
j_gene: TRBJ2-5
len: 12
v_gene: TRBV2
d_gene: -

CDR3aa: CASSSSGGAEQYF
CDR3nt: TGTGCCAGCAGCTCTAGCGGGGGGGCCGAGCAGTACTTC
abundance: -
j_gene: TRBJ2-7
len: 13
v_gene: TRBV7-3
d_gene: TRBD2

CDR3aa: CASSPSGVYEQYF
CDR3nt: TGTGCCAGCAGTCCATCCGGGGTCTACGAGCAGTACTTC
abundance: -
j_gene: TRBJ2-7
len: 13
v_gene: TRBV7-6
d_gene: -

CDR3aa: CSVEGGTGVEAFF
CDR3nt: TGCAGCGTTGAAGGCGGGACAGGGGTTGAAGCTTTCTTT
abundance: -
j_gene: TRBJ1-1
len: 13
v_gene: TRBV29-1
d_gene: TRBD1

CDR3aa: CASSLGTSGYEQYF
CDR3nt: TGCGCCAGCAGCTTGGGGACTAGCGGCTACGAGCAGTACTTC
abundance: -
j_gene: TRBJ2-7
len: 14
v_gene: TRBV5-1
d_gene: TRBD2

CDR3aa: CSVELWGGGRTEAFF
CDR3nt: TGCAGCGTTGAGTTGTGGGGCGGGGGGCGGACTGAAGCTTTCTTT
abundance: -
j_gene: TRBJ1-1
len: 15
v_gene: TRBV29-1
d_gene: -

CDR3aa: CAWSTGGGEQYF
CDR3nt: TGTGCCTGGAGTACAGGGGGCGGCGAGCAGTACTTC
abundance: -
j_gene: TRBJ2-7
len: 12
v_gene: TRBV30
d_gene: TRBD1

CDR3aa: CASSQRGDSSGNTIYF
CDR3nt: TGTGCCAGCAGCCAGAGAGGAGACAGCTCTGGAAACACCATATATTTT
abundance: few
j_gene: TRBJ1-3
len: 16
v_gene: TRBV5-5
d_gene: -

CDR3aa: CASSSRTASEQYF
CDR3nt: TGTGCCAGCAGCTCGCGGACTGCCTCCGAGCAGTACTTC
abundance: -
j_gene: TRBJ2-7
len: 13
v_gene: TRBV7-9
d_gene: -

CDR3aa: CASRPGGASTDTQYF
CDR3nt: TGCGCCAGCAGACCGGGGGGGGCTAGCACAGATACGCAGTATTTT
abundance: -
j_gene: TRBJ2-3
len: 15
v_gene: TRBV5-1
d_gene: TRBD2

CDR3aa: CASTKEGDQPQHF
CDR3nt: TGTGCCAGTACGAAAGAGGGGGACCAGCCCCAGCATTTT
abundance: -
j_gene: TRBJ1-5
len: 13
v_gene: TRBV19
d_gene: -

CDR3aa: CATRGTGETNEKLFF
CDR3nt: TGTGCCACCCGAGGGACAGGGGAGACTAATGAAAAACTGTTTTTT
abundance: -
j_gene: TRBJ1-4
len: 15
v_gene: TRBV15
d_gene: TRBD1

CDR3aa: CASSEGGYTQYF
CDR3nt: TGTGCCAGCAGTGAAGGAGGGTATACGCAGTATTTT
abundance: -
j_gene: TRBJ2-3
len: 12
v_gene: TRBV6-1
d_gene: -

CDR3aa: CASQSLSSTGGDYGYTF
CDR3nt: TGTGCCAGCCAGTCCCTTTCCTCTACAGGGGGCGACTATGGCTACACCTTC
abundance: -
j_gene: TRBJ1-2
len: 17
v_gene: TRBV2
d_gene: TRBD1

CDR3aa: CAISLTENTGELFF
CDR3nt: TGTGCCATCAGTTTGACAGAGAACACCGGGGAGCTGTTTTTT
abundance: -
j_gene: TRBJ2-2
len: 14
v_gene: TRBV10-3
d_gene: -

CDR3aa: CASSISGRYEQYF
CDR3nt: TGTGCCAGTAGTATCTCAGGGCGCTACGAGCAGTACTTC
abundance: few
j_gene: TRBJ2-7
len: 13
v_gene: TRBV19
d_gene: -

CDR3aa: CASRLTPGRTTYNEQFF
CDR3nt: TGTGCCAGCAGGCTTACTCCCGGGAGGACAACCTACAATGAGCAGTTCTTC
abundance: -
j_gene: TRBJ2-1
len: 17
v_gene: TRBV4-2
d_gene: TRBD2

CDR3aa: CASSLAGDRANTEAFF
CDR3nt: TGTGCCAGCAGCTTAGCGGGGGACAGGGCTAACACTGAAGCTTTCTTT
abundance: -
j_gene: TRBJ1-1
len: 16
v_gene: TRBV7-6
d_gene: TRBD1

CDR3aa: CAWSVIAGPYEQYF
CDR3nt: TGTGCCTGGAGTGTTATAGCGGGGCCCTACGAGCAGTACTTC
abundance: -
j_gene: TRBJ2-7
len: 14
v_gene: TRBV30
d_gene: TRBD2

CDR3aa: CAWDPGQGNTEAFF
CDR3nt: TGTGCCTGGGACCCGGGACAGGGGAACACTGAAGCTTTCTTT
abundance: -
j_gene: TRBJ1-1
len: 14
v_gene: TRBV30
d_gene: TRBD1

CDR3aa: CASSVEDRASGVGTQYF
CDR3nt: TGTGCCAGCAGCGTAGAAGACAGGGCTAGCGGGGTCGGTACGCAGTATTTT
abundance: -
j_gene: TRBJ2-3
len: 17
v_gene: TRBV9
d_gene: TRBD2

CDR3aa: CASSYQRLAGGDEQFF
CDR3nt: TGTGCCAGCAGTTACCAGCGCCTAGCGGGAGGGGATGAGCAGTTCTTC
abundance: once
j_gene: TRBJ2-1
len: 16
v_gene: TRBV6-6
d_gene: TRBD2